This T cell receptor (beta chain) comes out of a study of regulatory T cells in long-lasting Graves disease (dated by TCRdb to about 2021). For the study in its entirety: Antithyroid drugs had been taken for less than 3 months by newly diagnosed Graves' disease patients. TCR sequencing covered about 13 persistent and some 20 newly diagnosed Graves' disease patients, some 33 samples in total. The study was conducted in China and was registered as a clinical trial. Patients with persistent Graves' disease were compared with patients with newly diagnosed Graves' disease using TCR sequencing and RNA sequencing of peripheral blood.

A note on this clonotype: Its antigen specificity is not known. The record has no base qualities; no much larger clone is one base away.

What the study reported, not specific to this receptor: Persistent disease showed preferential use of TRBV28, TRBJ1-2 and TRBJ2-5, whereas newly diagnosed disease favored TRBV20-1 and TRBJ2-1. Compared with newly diagnosed patients, patients with persistent Graves' disease had lower TCR Shannon entropy and fewer highly expanded clones, which suggests clonal expansion. Patients with persistent disease shared more public clonotypes (fewer than 3,000) than newly diagnosed patients did (more than 900). The authors acknowledged the small sample size as a limitation that may reduce accuracy. Sequencing and analysis were limited to the TCR beta chain. Only peripheral blood was studied, because thyroid tissue, the primary lesion, was inaccessible.

Interpreted using the paper, the time point label stands for: newly diagnosed GD, antithyroid drugs for less than 3 months. RNA was extracted from PBMCs in TRIzol for both TCR sequencing and RNA sequencing. The diagnosis of Graves' disease followed American Thyroid Association guidelines. Patients for the study were recruited at an endocrinology department in Xi'an, China. From each patient, nine milliliters of peripheral blood was collected into an EDTA anticoagulant tube. Ficoll Paque Plus density gradient separation was used to isolate PBMCs, and no further T cell sorting was performed. An Agilent 2100 Bioanalyzer and agarose gel were used to check RNA quality, and a NanoDrop 2000 was used to measure RNA concentration. The library was made by multiplex PCR. Sequenced on an Illumina HiSeq 4000. To build TCR beta libraries, CDR3 regions were amplified by Arm-PCR using iRepertoire HTBI primers. Before sequencing, the PCR products went through gel purification. The study's own analysis went as follows. A total of 62 TRBV and some 13 TRBJ segments were identified across samples and were used for gene usage analysis of CDR3 amino acid clonotypes. COPE and FqMerger were used to merge the filtered high-quality paired reads into contigs. BLAST was used to align contigs to the IMGT TRBV, TRBD and TRBJ reference genes, and CDR3 was defined following IMGT. Any clonotype with a frequency above 0.1% was counted as a highly expanded clone. Shannon entropy was used to measure repertoire diversity, and the Gini coefficient was used to measure V-J evenness. Public clonotypes were defined as clonotypes shared by more than one individual. The public sequencing data were trimmed at Q25 with fastp and processed into clonotypes with MiXCR by TCRdb, which kept only in-frame beta chains. Each CDR3 protein appears once, grouped with its most common genes and DNA. These V and J calls rely on TCRdb rather than the paper's analysis. The sample yields 450,000 to 500,000 distinct CDR3 sequences; around 15% were counted once. About 12% of the sample lies in the top ten.

The CDR3 spans 16 residues, from the cysteine through the phenylalanine. Only the CDR3 part of the read is kept: 48 bases, read in frame from the first base. The germline V gene encodes CDR1 PRHDT and CDR2 FYEKMQ (reference sequence). These same data were also listed under a study on T cells in Graves' hyperthyroidism and ophthalmopathy. Looking at the second paper: Stable Graves' hyperthyroidism was defined as no progression to ophthalmopathy during 18 months of follow-up. Hyperthyroidism patients were aged 18 to 65 years and newly diagnosed, with disease duration of less than 2 months. The study excluded patients with uncontrolled infections, other autoimmune diseases, pregnancy or lactation. Diagnoses were based on clinical symptoms, serum thyroxine and TRAb, thyroid ultrasound and orbital computed tomography. A first-round RT-PCR of the TCR CDR3 used the HTBI primer set with the Qiagen OneStep RT-PCR kit. Blood samples also contained most of the expanded thyroid clonotypes (frequency above 0.001), which suggests that blood repertoires may reflect thyroid immune responses. A 13 V-J signature model separated ophthalmopathy from stable hyperthyroidism, with nearly 90% sensitivity and about 81% specificity in cross-validation and 80%/75% in testing. In validation, progression to ophthalmopathy was predicted by the model with nearly 71% sensitivity and nearly 75% specificity, a median of about 6 months before onset. A discovery cohort of about 96 patients, 43 with Graves' ophthalmopathy and approximately 60 with stable Graves' hyperthyroidism, was used to find distinguishing TCR V-J signatures. Whether ophthalmopathy could be predicted prospectively was tested in an independent validation cohort made up of 18 hyperthyroidism patients plus 17 patients who later progressed to ophthalmopathy. For training and testing, the roughly 100 patients in the discovery cohort were randomly divided in a 7:3 ratio. In addition, the study compared T-cell repertoires in thyroid tissue and in blood from six Graves' hyperthyroidism patients. Once sampling was done, hyperthyroidism patients were given methimazole at a starting dose of 30 mg daily, whereas ophthalmopathy patients were given high-dose intravenous methylprednisolone. Libraries were constructed in a second round of multiplex PCR, after which size selection and purification were performed. Sequencing of the libraries was done on an Illumina HiSeq2000 using paired-end 100 bp reads. SOAPnuke was used to process the raw data, removing reads that contained adapters or uncalled bases, had a mean Phred below 15, or lacked an exact match to the constant primer or identifier. COPE v1.2.5 was used to merge the high-quality paired reads, and each unique nucleotide sequence was defined as a clonotype. Clonotypes were aligned to IMGT TRBV, TRBD and TRBJ reference segments using MiTCR v1.1. Only V-J combinations with frequency above 0.0001, covering approximately 99% of repertoires, were analysed. A TCS score was defined as the ratio of F50 (clonal expansion) to E x V (chaos), with BLOSUM62-based TCRdist applied between CDR3 peptides within each V-J. Welch's t-statistics and random forest reduced around 510 V-J features to about 13, which were used in a naive Bayes classifier (R e1071). No statistical method was used to set the sample size in advance, and investigators knew the group allocation. The paper describes TCR Vbeta CDR3 sequencing of more than 120 peripheral blood samples, made up of fewer than 50 ophthalmopathy patients, roughly 75 hyperthyroidism patients and roughly 17 progressor patients.

The receptor chain draws on TRBV13 and TRBJ2-3, and 8 junctional nucleotides match TRBD2. The J call may be in error: the DNA end matches TRBJ2-5 better. Sequenced material: peripheral blood mononuclear cells (PBMCs), taken at new diagnosis, from a patient treated with antithyroid drugs. This TCR derives from a man in his forties with Graves disease. Donor details come from another sample of the same person, matched by shared clones. The CDR3 sequence is CASSLSFGRALETQYF. The nucleotides read TGTGCCAGCAGCTTATCCTTCGGGAGGGCCCTGGAGACCCAGTACTTC.